The present TCR beta chain was sequenced within a study of blood T cell repertoires in COVID-19. V was clipped by 5 bases and J by 4 bases, with 14 bases between them. Germline CDR1 reads SEHNR; CDR2 reads FQNEAQ (reference sequence). CDR3 length: 14 amino acids. The authors' processing: Amplifying reference gene primers gave estimates of nucleated cell counts. Libraries were prepared by immunoSEQ multiplex PCR; TCRdb keeps only in-frame clonotypes and omits some of them. Clone size and the V and J calls come from that table; the DNA yielded D and trimming. This table has roughly 4,000 clones, over 85% appearing once.

The rearrangement links TRBV7-9 to TRBJ1-2; tentatively, D is TRBD1 (6 bases). The specimen sequenced was peripheral blood. The receptor was derived from a woman in her 70s with active COVID-19. The CDR3 region has the DNA TGTGCCAGCAGCCTATTAGGACAGCTCTATGGCTACACCTTC. Its translation: CASSLLGQLYGYTF. Complete variable domain (other parts from reference TRBV7-9 and TRBJ1-2): DTGVSQNPRHKITKRGQNVTFRCDPISEHNRLYWYRQTLGQGPEFLTYFQNEAQLEKSRLLSDRFSAERPKGSFSTLEIQRTEQGDSAMYLCASSLLGQLYGYTFGSGTRLTVV.